The 14 T cell receptor beta chains reported below all come from one sample, sequenced in a study of control samples from healthy donors and cancer patients. Generated by immunoSEQ multiplex PCR, the TCRdb table keeps only in-frame clones and is missing some. The repertoire includes 85,000 to 95,000 clones, roughly 90% of them detected once, and 13% to 15% sits in the top ten. Sample: blood. These receptors originate from a woman between 65 and 79 years old in good health.

A single count supports this clone. The chain carries TRBV5-1 and TRBJ2-2; tentative D call: TRBD2 (5 bases). CDR3 length equals 16 residues. Germline V gives CDR1 SGHRS, CDR2 YFSETQ. Trimming removed 1 base at V and 1 base at J, with 11 bases between. CDR3 in DNA: TGCGCCAGCAGCTTGATAACAGCGGTGAACACCGGGGAGCTGTTTTTT. This gives the protein CASSLITAVNTGELFF. Complete variable domain (other parts from reference TRBV5-1 and TRBJ2-2): KAGVTQTPRYLIKTRGQQVTLSCSPISGHRSVSWYQQTPGQGLQFLFEYFSETQRNKGNFPGRFSGRQFSNSRSEMNVSTLELGDSALYLCASSLITAVNTGELFFGEGSRLTVL.

The V gene is TRBV7-2, the J gene TRBJ1-2, with 7 bases lining up with TRBD1. Looked up from germline, CDR1 is SGHTA and CDR2 is FQGNSA. The CDR3 totals 17 residues. After removal of 4 bases from V and 7 bases from J, the junction contained 18 bases not matched to a gene. For the CDR3, the DNA is TGTGCCAGCAGCTCTTTCCGCCGGACAGGTATGCCGAGTGGCTACACCTTC. It translates to CASSSFRRTGMPSGYTF.

This clone appeared once. CDR3 bases: TGTGCCAGCAGTTACGACAGCTTCTACGAGCAGTACTTC. Translated: CASSYDSFYEQYF. This chain uses TRBV6-2 or TRBV6-3 with TRBJ2-7, with D possibly matching TRBD1 (5 bases). The CDR3 sequence is 13 residues long. V lost 2 bases, J lost 3 bases, and 8 bases lay in between. Looked up from germline, CDR1 is MNHEY and CDR2 is SVGEGT.

The chain has TRBV27 and TRBJ1-2; 8 bases line up with TRBD1. V shed 0 bases, J shed 7 bases, and the junction held 7 bases outside the gene matches. There are 15 residues in the CDR3. Per the germline V gene, CDR1 is MNHEY and CDR2 is SMNVEV (reference sequence). CDR3 in DNA: TGTGCCAGCAGTTTATCCATAGCAGGGGGCTTTGGCTACACCTTC. This sequence encodes CASSLSIAGGFGYTF.

V is TRBV2 and J is TRBJ2-1; no definite D call. Looked up from germline, CDR1 is SNHLY and CDR2 is FYNNEI. V was trimmed by 8 bases and J by 7 bases, leaving 9 bases between them. This CDR3 has 11 amino acids. This CDR3 reads CASGSLNEQFF. CDR3 sequence (DNA): TGTGCCAGCGGCTCTTTAAATGAGCAGTTCTTC.

The chain is built from TRBV14 and TRBJ2-1; D is undetermined. The germline V gene encodes CDR1 SGHDN and CDR2 FVKESK. Trimming shortened V by 0 bases and J by 4 bases, and 7 bases separated the two germline ends. The CDR3 length is 14 residues. The CDR3: CASSQDPVYNEQFF. DNA of the CDR3: TGTGCCAGCAGCCAAGACCCCGTTTACAATGAGCAGTTCTTC.

The chain is built from TRBV5-1 and TRBJ2-3; no clear D. CDR1 is SGHRS and CDR2 is YFSETQ in the germline V gene. This CDR3 spans 13 amino acids. V was clipped by 0 bases and J by 8 bases, with 10 bases between them. The CDR3 loop is CASSLGGKGTQYF. CDR3 DNA sequence: TGCGCCAGCAGCTTGGGGGGAAAGGGTACGCAGTATTTT.

The chain carries TRBV19 and TRBJ1-6; no definite D call. Trimming pared 2 bases from V and 3 bases from J, leaving 11 bases between. This CDR3 contains 16 residues. Germline values: CDR1 LNHDA, CDR2 SQIVND (reference sequence). The CDR3 region is CASSILGTGYNSPLHF. The CDR3 nucleotides are TGTGCCAGTAGTATATTGGGAACCGGCTATAATTCACCCCTCCACTTT. The entire variable domain, with the rest obtained from reference TRBV19 and TRBJ1-6, is as follows: DGGITQSPKYLFRKEGQNVTLSCEQNLNHDAMYWYRQDPGQGLRLIYYSQIVNDFQKGDIAEGYSVSREKKESFPLTVTSAQKNPTAFYLCASSILGTGYNSPLHFGNGTRLTVT.

The chain joins TRBV7-6 to TRBJ2-2; D unclear. The CDR3 contains 14 residues. Trimming cost V 2 bases and J 5 bases, with 9 bases left between them. Germline V lookup: CDR1 SGHVS, CDR2 FNYEAQ. The CDR3 sequence is CASSLNRATGELFF. The CDR3 coding sequence is TGTGCCAGCAGCTTAAATAGGGCTACCGGGGAGCTGTTTTTT.

The chain has TRBV2 and TRBJ1-5; a weak D match, TRBD1 (5 bases). Germline V gene lookup returns CDR1 SNHLY and CDR2 FYNNEI. This CDR3 has 14 residues. Deletions cut 4 bases from V and 6 bases from J, with 13 bases between. The DNA of the CDR3 is TGTGCCAGCAGTGTCGGGGGAGGGACTCAGCCCCAGCATTTT. It codes for CASSVGGGTQPQHF.

The rearrangement links TRBV29-1 to TRBJ1-3; weak D call: TRBD1 (5 bases). V gave up 1 base and J gave up 0 bases, with 10 bases separating them. Germline lookup yields CDR1 SQVTM and CDR2 ANQGSEA. The CDR3 runs 15 residues. In DNA form, the CDR3 reads TGCAGCGTTGAAGGCAGGGAGGGCTCTGGAAACACCATATATTTT. This gives the protein CSVEGREGSGNTIYF.

The genes are TRBV4-1 and TRBJ1-1, with unresolved D. V lost 2 bases and J 1 base, leaving 11 bases between the germline ends. From germline, CDR1 is MGHRA and CDR2 YSYEKL. There are 15 residues in the CDR3. CDR3 region: CASSQYELPNTEAFF. DNA for the CDR3: TGCGCCAGCAGCCAATACGAACTACCGAACACTGAAGCTTTCTTT.

The gene calls are TRBV4-2 and TRBJ2-1; the match to TRBD2 covers 8 bases. Trimming took 1 base from V and 6 from J; bases not matched to a gene: 11. There are 17 residues in the CDR3. From germline, CDR1 is LGHNA and CDR2 YNFKEQ. CDR3 DNA: TGTGCCAGCAGCCAAGCCGCGCTTGGCCGGGGGGGCAATGAGCAGTTCTTC. Encoded protein: CASSQAALGRGGNEQFF.

The genes are TRBV28 and TRBJ2-5; perhaps TRBD2 as D (6 bases). The germline CDR1 and CDR2 sequences are MDHEN and SYDVKM. The germline V and J ends were trimmed by 6 bases and 4 bases, with 21 bases remaining between them. This CDR3 region has 16 residues. CDR3 nucleotides: TGTGCCAGCAGCTTGGTCCCCCCCGGGGGTGGAGAGACCCAGTACTTC. It yields the protein CASSLVPPGGGETQYF.